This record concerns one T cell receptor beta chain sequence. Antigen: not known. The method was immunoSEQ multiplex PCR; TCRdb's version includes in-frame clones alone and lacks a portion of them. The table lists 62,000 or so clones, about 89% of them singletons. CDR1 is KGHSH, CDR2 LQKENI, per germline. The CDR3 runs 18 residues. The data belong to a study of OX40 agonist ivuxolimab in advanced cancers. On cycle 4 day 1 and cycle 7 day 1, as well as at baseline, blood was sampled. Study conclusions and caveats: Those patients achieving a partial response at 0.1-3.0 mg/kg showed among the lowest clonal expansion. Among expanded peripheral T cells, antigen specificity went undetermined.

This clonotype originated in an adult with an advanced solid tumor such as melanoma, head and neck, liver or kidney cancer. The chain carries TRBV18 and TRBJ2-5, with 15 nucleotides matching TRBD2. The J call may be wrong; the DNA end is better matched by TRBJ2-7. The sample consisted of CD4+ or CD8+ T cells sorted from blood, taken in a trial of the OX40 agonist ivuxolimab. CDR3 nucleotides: TGTGCCAGCTCACCACTGAAGGGACTAGCGGGAGGAGGCGACGAGCAGTACTTC. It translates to CASSPLKGLAGGGDEQYF.